The 16 T cell receptor beta chains in this list originate from one sample, sequenced in a study of T cell responses to AZD1222 COVID-19 vaccine. Using immunoSEQ multiplex PCR, the repertoire was profiled, and TCRdb retains in-frame clones only, with some absent. The sample shows 130,000 or so clones, 90% to 95% of them seen only once. Sequences were derived from peripheral blood, sampled on day 0 of AZD1222 vaccination. The receptors derive from an adult in good health.

The rearrangement uses TRBV6-5 and TRBJ1-1; maybe TRBD1 (5 bases). The CDR3 spans 15 residues. CDR1 is MNHEY, CDR2 SVGAGI, per germline. Trimming removed 5 bases from V and 1 base from J, with 14 bases in between. CDR3 sequence (DNA): TGTGCCAGCAGTACCCCGGCAGGGACGAACACTGAAGCTTTCTTT. Amino acid sequence: CASSTPAGTNTEAFF.

This clone is a singleton in its sample. This chain connects TRBV9 to TRBJ2-3; TRBD2 agrees at 7 bases. The CDR3 runs 15 residues. The germline V gene has CDR1 SGDLS and CDR2 YYNGEE. V lost 7 bases and J lost 3; bases outside the gene matches: 11. CDR3 DNA sequence: TGTGCCAGCTCACTCCTAGCGGCTGGGACAGATACGCAGTATTTT. It encodes CASSLLAAGTDTQYF. The complete variable domain, with remaining parts taken from reference TRBV9 and TRBJ2-3, reads DSGVTQTPKHLITATGQRVTLRCSPRSGDLSVYWYQQSLDQGLQFLIQYYNGEERAKGNILERFSAQQFPDLHSELNLSSLELGDSALYFCASSLLAAGTDTQYFGPGTRLTVL.

The genes are TRBV3-1 (or the pseudogene TRBV3-2) and TRBJ2-7, with a weak D call TRBD2 (5 bases). CDR1 and CDR2 (germline): LGHDT, YNNKEL (reference sequence). This CDR3 is built from 16 residues. V was cut by 4 bases and J by 3 bases, with 19 bases left in between. CDR3 in DNA: TGTGCCAGCAGCCTTTTTCTGGTCGGGGAAAACTACGAGCAGTACTTC. This sequence encodes CASSLFLVGENYEQYF.

The chain carries TRBV19 and TRBJ2-3; no definite D call. In germline, CDR1 is LNHDA, CDR2 SQIVND (reference sequence). This CDR3 contains 18 residues. The V and J ends lost 7 bases and 0 bases respectively, with 23 bases between them. CDR3: CASTIAPLGSFSTDTQYF. The CDR3 nucleotides are TGTGCCAGTACCATAGCCCCTTTGGGGTCCTTTAGCACAGATACGCAGTATTTT.

The chain recombines TRBV9 with TRBJ2-7; TRBD2 aligns across 11 bases. CDR1 is SGDLS and CDR2 is YYNGEE in the germline V gene. J was trimmed by 3 bases and V by 4 bases; bases with no gene match: 9. CDR3 length: 16 residues. CDR3 protein: CASSPRLAGTFYEQYF. The CDR3 nucleotides are TGTGCCAGCAGCCCACGACTAGCGGGAACCTTCTACGAGCAGTACTTC.

This rearrangement joins TRBV5-1 to TRBJ2-7; TRBD1 matches 8 bases. Trimming at V came to 5 bases and at J to 2 bases, leaving 6 bases not matched to a gene. Germline V lookup: CDR1 SGHRS, CDR2 YFSETQ. This CDR3 has 14 amino acids. Written as DNA, the CDR3 is TGCGCCAGCAGTTACAGGGGGGTGACCTACGAGCAGTACTTC. Amino acid sequence: CASSYRGVTYEQYF.

This clone occurred once. V and J are TRBV4-2 and TRBJ1-4; unclear D gene. CDR1 and CDR2 from the germline V gene are LGHNA and YNFKEQ. This CDR3 region has 17 residues. V was pared by 1 base and J by 8 bases, with 20 bases between. DNA for the CDR3: TGTGCCAGCAGCCAAGCCACCGGGCCCGACGTGGGGGAAAAACTGTTTTTT. Its protein product is CASSQATGPDVGEKLFF.

This clone was counted a single time. This chain connects TRBV7-3 to TRBJ2-5; D ambiguous. This CDR3 contains 10 residues. The germline V gene encodes CDR1 SGHTA and CDR2 FQGTGA. Trimming took 10 bases from V and 9 from J, leaving 12 bases between them. The CDR3 sequence is CATEPRPQYF. The CDR3 coding sequence is TGTGCCACTGAACCCAGGCCCCAGTACTTC.

This clone was recorded once. The V and J genes are TRBV7-9 and TRBJ1-5; D ambiguous. CDR1 and CDR2 from the germline V gene are SEHNR and FQNEAQ (reference sequence). There are 17 residues in the CDR3. The V end lost 1 base, the J end lost 1 base, and 14 bases lay between the germline ends. The DNA of the CDR3 is TGTGCCAGCAGCTTAGAGATCGGGATGGGAAGCAATCAGCCCCAGCATTTT. Translation gives CASSLEIGMGSNQPQHF.

The V gene is TRBV9, the J gene TRBJ2-1; the D gene is possibly TRBD1 (6 bases). Germline V gene sequence: CDR1 SGDLS, CDR2 YYNGEE. Trimming removed 0 bases from V and 2 bases from J, with 9 bases in between. The CDR3 is 15 residues long. For the CDR3, the DNA is TGTGCCAGCAGCGTAGGGACAGAGACCTACAATGAGCAGTTCTTC. Amino acids: CASSVGTETYNEQFF.

The chain recombines TRBV30 with TRBJ1-2, with TRBD1 matching over 7 bases. CDR1 and CDR2 (germline): GTSNPN, SVGIG (reference sequence). The CDR3 has 14 residues. Losses at the gene ends were 5 bases for V and 6 bases for J; bases not matched to a gene: 12. The CDR3 is CAWGAGAGGDGYTF. For the CDR3, the DNA is TGTGCCTGGGGGGCTGGGGCAGGGGGAGATGGCTACACCTTC.

The chain uses TRBV10-3 and TRBJ2-4; TRBD2 aligns across 7 bases. CDR3 size: 14 residues. V lost 2 bases, J lost 7 bases, and 5 bases stayed unmatched. CDR1 is ENHRY and CDR2 is SYGVKD in the germline V gene. The CDR3 reads CAISEGLGSNIQYF. The CDR3 DNA reads as TGTGCCATCAGTGAGGGACTAGGTAGTAACATTCAGTACTTC.

This chain links TRBV4-1 with TRBJ1-4; 7 bases are a match to TRBD1. V dropped 2 bases and J dropped 0; count of bases not matched to a gene: 6. The length of the CDR3 is 17 residues. Per the germline V gene, CDR1 is MGHRA and CDR2 is YSYEKL. The CDR3 DNA follows: TGCGCCAGCAGCCAAAACGGACAGGCGGCAACTAATGAAAAACTGTTTTTT. This encodes CASSQNGQAATNEKLFF.

The J gene is TRBJ2-5, the V gene TRBV4-3, with D possibly being TRBD2 (6 bases). CDR3 length equals 15 residues. The germline gives CDR1 LGHNA, CDR2 YSLEER. V lost 0 bases and J 2 bases, leaving 10 bases between the germline ends. CDR3 sequence (DNA): TGCGCCAGCAGCCAAGATTGGGACTTGCAAGAGACCCAGTACTTC. Its protein product is CASSQDWDLQETQYF.

The chain links TRBV7-2 to TRBJ1-2; 7 bases are a match to TRBD1. The length of the CDR3 is 17 residues. J lost 0 bases, V lost 1 base, and 8 bases had no gene match. Germline V gene lookup returns CDR1 SGHTA and CDR2 FQGNSA. The CDR3 spells CASSLGVRDRANYGYTF. CDR3 coding DNA: TGTGCCAGCAGCTTAGGGGTTAGGGACAGAGCTAACTATGGCTACACCTTC. Supplemented by reference TRBV7-2 and TRBJ1-2, the full variable domain reads GAGVSQSPSNKVTEKGKDVELRCDPISGHTALYWYRQSLGQGLEFLIYFQGNSAPDKSGLPSDRFSAERTGGSVSTLTIQRTQQEDSAVYLCASSLGVRDRANYGYTFGSGTRLTVV.

The chain joins TRBV18 to TRBJ1-1, with D hard to call. Deletions cut 0 bases from V and 0 bases from J, with 11 bases between. This CDR3 is built from 16 residues. From germline, CDR1 is KGHSH and CDR2 LQKENI. CDR3 loop: CASSPPGKGLNTEAFF. The CDR3 nucleotides read TGTGCCAGCTCACCACCAGGAAAAGGTCTGAACACTGAAGCTTTCTTT.